This TCR beta chain stems from a study of shared clonotypes between healthy human individuals. Clones were sequenced by immunoSEQ multiplex PCR, and TCRdb holds only the in-frame ones, with some missing. This sample carries around 1.9 million clones, 90% to 95% of them seen once, and the ten largest clones take under 2%. CD45RO negativity and positive selection for CCR7 defined naive CD8 cells, a population that excluded terminally differentiated effector memory CD45RA+ cells. The CDR3 runs 12 residues. The germline CDR1 and CDR2 sequences are SGHDT and YYEEEE. Trimming pared 5 bases from V and 9 bases from J, leaving 12 bases between.

The origin of this receptor is a man younger than 30 in good health. Some clones in this sample may be carry-over from other donors' samples. The V and J genes are TRBV5-6 and TRBJ2-1; unclear D gene. The sequencing sample was made of naive CD8+ T cells from PBMCs. The CDR3 region has the DNA TGTGCCAGCAGAGGCTTGTTGGGTGAGCAGTTCTTC. It encodes CASRGLLGEQFF.